This T cell receptor (beta chain) is from a study of T cell responses to AZD1222 COVID-19 vaccine. Whole-study results and caveats: Unmutated variant regions reportedly attract nearly half of all spike-specific TCRs.

Some second doses came at about 4 weeks and others at about 12 weeks; these were pooled. With respect to this clone: Its antigen remains unidentified. This specimen includes other DNA sequences encoding the same CDR3.

Repertoires were generated with immunoSEQ multiplex PCR, while TCRdb's copy carries only in-frame clones and drops some. This sample has around 180,000 clones, with approximately 90% found just once. The receptor was isolated from an adult who received the AZD1222 COVID-19 vaccine. The specimen was peripheral blood, collected 28 days after the second AZD1222 dose.

Here the CDR3 reads CASSVGANTGELFF. The CDR3 DNA reads as TGTGCCAGCAGCGTAGGAGCGAACACCGGGGAGCTGTTTTTT. This chain links TRBV9 with TRBJ2-2; no definite D call. CDR1 is SGDLS, CDR2 YYNGEE, per germline. CDR3 length equals 14 residues. Trimming took 0 bases from V and 0 from J, leaving 3 bases between them.